Here is one T cell receptor (beta chain) with its context. No antigen is known for it. Base qualities are not provided; no much larger clone lies one nucleotide away. The treatment or condition label, read with the paper, signifies: allogeneic hematopoietic cell transplantation with graft depleted of TCRalphabeta T cells and CD19 B cells. The transplant recipients were children given TCRalphabeta/CD19-depleted allogeneic hematopoietic cell grafts. To prepare the library, PCR was applied. Sequencing was carried out with an Illumina HiSeq 2500. Molecular barcoding was employed in the preparation of TCR libraries, with unique molecular identifiers being used to normalize TCRbeta repertoire quantification. Using fastp at Q25 and MiXCR, TCRdb reprocessed the public reads and kept productive beta chains. Rows with a matching CDR3 protein are joined into one entry that keeps the most common DNA and genes. The sample records about 140,000 distinct CDR3 sequences, around 9% of which are singletons. Of the sample, roughly 20% falls within the top ten clones.

This sample was taken from a study of T-cell reconstitution after alpha-beta-depleted transplantation in children (dated by TCRdb to 2016 to 2017). The study in broad terms: T-cell immune reconstitution after TCRalphabeta/CD19-depleted allogeneic hematopoietic cell transplantation in children was quantitatively tracked in the study by means of TCR repertoire profiling. Paper-wide results and their limitations: Over the following months the frequencies of hyperexpanded clones went down, and after one year T-cell counts and TCRbeta diversity were mostly credited to newly produced T cells. In some patients, the high TCRbeta diversity seen at day 60 was put down to recipient T cells and intrathymic progenitors that had survived conditioning. About two months after transplant, the apparently early recovery of alphabetaT-cell counts reportedly depended on just several hundred clones that had expanded rapidly and came from non-depleted graft cells.

CDR1 and CDR2, looked up from the germline V gene (reference sequence), are LGHDT and YNNKEL. The trim is 0 bases for V and 0 bases for J, with a gap of 21 bases between the germline ends. The CDR3, cysteine through phenylalanine, is 20 amino acids long. Only CDR3 DNA is held: 60 bases, read in frame from base 1. The V and J segments used are TRBV3-1 and TRBJ1-3, and TRBD1 may be the D gene, going by 6 matching bases. The TCR originated in a female patient under 10 years old who had a stem cell transplant for congenital amegakaryocytic thrombocytopenia, so the T cells may come from the graft donor. The sample here was PBMCs, mostly from graft donor cells, taken 180 days after TCRalphabeta/CD19-depleted stem cell transplant. The bases read TGTGCCAGCAGCCAAGACGTTACCCGGGGGCCTTCCTTCTCTGGAAACACCATATATTTT. Its translation reads: CASSQDVTRGPSFSGNTIYF. The full variable domain, with segments outside the CDR3 supplied by the reference TRBV3-1 and TRBJ1-3 proteins, appears as DTAVSQTPKYLVTQMGNDKSIKCEQNLGHDTMYWYKQDSKKFLKIMFSYNNKELIINETVPNRFSPKSPDKAHLNLHINSLELGDSAVYFCASSQDVTRGPSFSGNTIYFGEGSWLTVV.